This TCR beta chain was identified in a study of cytomegalovirus exposure and HLA in healthy donors. The donors gave bone marrow, and they were healthy. Primers: 60 Vbeta forward and 13 Jbeta reverse. Repertoires were generated with immunoSEQ multiplex PCR, while TCRdb's copy carries only in-frame clones and drops some. The sample records fewer than 200,000 clones, about four fifths being singletons. Study observations and caveats: Presence/absence analyses treated sequencing depth as roughly uniform across donors. The study reported that TCR beta sequences accurately predicted HLA-A and HLA-B alleles in most subjects. Sequencing likely generated an artifact that appeared as a cluster of highly shared sequence variants.

About this clone: The antigen is undetermined.

Germline lookup yields CDR1 MDHEN and CDR2 SYDVKM. The CDR3 sequence is 14 residues long. V lost 1 base, J lost 1 base, and 7 bases lay in between. This clonotype was obtained from a woman aged 45-59 years in good health and CMV-seronegative. What was sequenced was PBMCs. The chain links TRBV28 to TRBJ1-1; D not resolved. CDR3 protein: CASSLSLANTEAFF. Here the CDR3 DNA reads TGTGCCAGCAGTTTATCATTAGCGAACACTGAAGCTTTCTTT.